These T cell receptor beta chains were read from a single sample in a study of blood T cell dynamics during melanoma immunotherapy. The method was immunoSEQ multiplex PCR; TCRdb's version includes in-frame clones alone and lacks a portion of them. Here the sample table reports 22 clones. The specimen was cell-free DNA from blood, collected from a patient treated with checkpoint blockade. These receptors came from a human donor with melanoma. CDR3s include the opening cysteine and the closing phenylalanine or tryptophan. Fields, in order: clone size, D gene, V gene, J gene, CDR3 DNA, CDR3 protein. A D gene is named only where the DNA matches it firmly. Part of the rows lack a size; the others show once, few, many or a class for expanded clones.

>once|TRBD1|TRBV5-4|TRBJ1-1
TGTGCCAGCAGCTTGGGGTTGACAGGGGGAGGTCGGGCTGAAGCTTTCTTT
CASSLGLTGGGRAEAFF
>-|-|TRBV19|TRBJ2-2
TGTGCCAGTAGTGTTAGTAACACCGGGGAGCTGTTTTTT
CASSVSNTGELFF
>once|-|TRBV19|TRBJ2-1
TGTGCCAGCCACTCGGGGACGACCATAAGGGAGCAGTTCTTC
CASHSGTTIREQFF
>-|TRBD1|TRBV2|TRBJ1-1
TGTGCCAGCACTGGGGACAGAAACACTGAAGCTTTCTTT
CASTGDRNTEAFF
>-|-|TRBV4-3|TRBJ2-5
TGCGCCAGCAGCCCCAATATAGCGGTTCTCCAAGAGACCCAGTACTTC
CASSPNIAVLQETQYF
>-|-|TRBV7-7|TRBJ2-6
TGTGCCAGCAGCTTGTATGGTGTGCCACAAAGTCGGGCCAACGTCCTGACTTTC
CASSLYGVPQSRANVLTF
>-|-|TRBV7-8|TRBJ2-6
TGTGCCAGCAGCAGAAACCGGTTCCCACAAAGTCGGGCCAACGTCCTGACTTTC
CASSRNRFPQSRANVLTF
>-|-|TRBV28|TRBJ2-6
TGTGCCAGCAGTTATCATTTCTTGACACAAAGTCGGGCCAACGTCCTGACTTTC
CASSYHFLTQSRANVLTF
>once|-|TRBV5-1|TRBJ2-1
TGCGCCAGCAGCTCGAGCTCCTACAATGAGCAGTTCTTC
CASSSSSYNEQFF
>-|-|TRBV10-2|TRBJ2-7
TGCGCCAGCTTGCAATTAGGGGCGCAAATTTACGAGCAGTACTTC
CASLQLGAQIYEQYF
>-|-|TRBV1|TRBJ2-6
TGCACCAGCAGACTCGTTACACAAAGTCGGGCCAACGTCCTGACTTTC
CTSRLVTQSRANVLTF